Listed below are T cell receptor beta chains from one sample, sequenced in a study of OX40 agonist ivuxolimab in advanced cancers. Profiled with immunoSEQ multiplex PCR; TCRdb holds only in-frame clones, not every one. The sample consists of about 45,000 clones, approximately 80% of them appearing once. Sequenced here: CD4+ or CD8+ T cells sorted from blood, sampled in a trial of the OX40 agonist ivuxolimab. Receptor source: an adult with an advanced solid tumor such as melanoma, head and neck, liver or kidney cancer. CDR3s include the opening cysteine and the closing phenylalanine or tryptophan. A D gene is named only where the DNA matches it firmly. The size of a clone is reported for some rows only, either as once, few or many, or as a class for expanded clones.

abundance | j_gene | v_gene | d_gene | CDR3nt | CDR3aa
once | TRBJ1-1 | TRBV5-1 | NA | TGCGCCAGCAGCCCGACATTGACAGCCAAGCCGACTGAAGCTTTCTTT | CASSPTLTAKPTEAFF
NA | TRBJ1-5 | TRBV10-3 | NA | TGTGCCATCGGGGAGTTTGAGGGGCACCAGCCCCAGCATTTT | CAIGEFEGHQPQHF
once | TRBJ1-1 | TRBV6-5 | NA | TGTGCCAGCAGTTACGATTGGGGAGACACTGAAGCTTTCTTT | CASSYDWGDTEAFF
once | TRBJ1-1 | TRBV9 | TRBD1 | TGTGCCAGCAGCTACAGGGGGGCGAACACTGAAGCTTTCTTT | CASSYRGANTEAFF
NA | TRBJ1-1 | TRBV28 | TRBD1 | TGTGCCAGCAGACGACAGGGGACGAACACTGAAGCTTTCTTT | CASRRQGTNTEAFF
NA | TRBJ2-3 | TRBV6-1 | TRBD2 | TGTGCCAGCAGTGAGTTAGCGGGAGGCGTCACAGATACGCAGTATTTT | CASSELAGGVTDTQYF
NA | TRBJ1-5 | TRBV7-8 | NA | TGTGCCAGCAGCTTAGTGGGGGTCGGTAGCAATCAGCCCCAGCATTTT | CASSLVGVGSNQPQHF
NA | TRBJ1-1 | TRBV25-1 | NA | TGTGCCAGCAGTGAATGGGCGACAGAGAACACTGAAGCTTTCTTT | CASSEWATENTEAFF
NA | TRBJ2-1 | TRBV27 | NA | TGTGCCAGCAGCCCCGTTCAGTTCGATACCCCTGTTGAGCAGTTCTTC | CASSPVQFDTPVEQFF
NA | TRBJ1-5 | TRBV7-8 | TRBD1 | TGTGCCAGCAGTCCAATTGCAGGGGGTCGCAATCAGCCCCAGCATTTT | CASSPIAGGRNQPQHF
NA | TRBJ1-1 | TRBV28 | NA | TGTGCCAGCAGTTCTCCTGGACGCAACACTGAAGCTTTCTTT | CASSSPGRNTEAFF
NA | TRBJ1-2 | TRBV6-1 | NA | TGTGCCAGCAGTGAAACCCCCGGGACAACTTATGGCTACACCTTC | CASSETPGTTYGYTF
NA | TRBJ2-4 | TRBV7-9 | TRBD2 | TGTGCCAGCAGTAGGGGTAGCGGGAGGGAAAACATTCAGTACTTC | CASSRGSGRENIQYF
once | TRBJ2-5 | TRBV6-1 | NA | TGTGCCAGCAGTGAAGCCGCCGCCGGAATTCAAGAGACCCAGTACTTC | CASSEAAAGIQETQYF
NA | TRBJ1-5 | TRBV2 | NA | TGTGCCAGCAAAGAGCAGAGCAATCAGCCCCAGCATTTT | CASKEQSNQPQHF
once | TRBJ2-3 | TRBV7-9 | NA | TGTGCCAGCAGCTTAGGCGGACTGACTACAGATACGCAGTATTTT | CASSLGGLTTDTQYF
NA | TRBJ1-5 | TRBV19 | NA | TGTGCCAGTAGTATGCAGGGGCCCCATCAGCCCCAGCATTTT | CASSMQGPHQPQHF
few | TRBJ2-3 | TRBV18 | NA | TGTGCCAGCTCACCAGCAGATACGCAGTATTTT | CASSPADTQYF
NA | TRBJ2-7 | TRBV5-6 | NA | TGTGCCAGCAGCTTGGCTGGGGGGTTGGCCTACGAGCAGTACTTC | CASSLAGGLAYEQYF
few | TRBJ2-3 | TRBV2 | NA | TGTGCCAGCAGTGGACAGTGGACTACAGATACGCAGTATTTT | CASSGQWTTDTQYF
NA | TRBJ2-1 | TRBV29-1 | TRBD2 | TGCAGCGACAGGACTAGCGGAGAAGGGTACAATGAGCAGTTCTTC | CSDRTSGEGYNEQFF
NA | TRBJ2-5 | TRBV7-6 | NA | TGTGCCAGCAGCTTATGGTCCGTTGGCGAGACCCAGTACTTC | CASSLWSVGETQYF
once | TRBJ2-7 | TRBV4-1 | NA | TGCGCCAGCAGCGCCCCTAGGAAGGGGCGGTACGAGCAGTACTTC | CASSAPRKGRYEQYF
NA | TRBJ2-7 | TRBV13 | TRBD2 | TGTGCCAGCAGCCCGACTAGCGGGGGTCACGAGCAGTACTTC | CASSPTSGGHEQYF
NA | TRBJ1-2 | TRBV18 | NA | TGTGCCAGCTCACACGGACCGACTACCTCAGAAAACTATGGCTACACCTTC | CASSHGPTTSENYGYTF
NA | TRBJ2-5 | TRBV11-2 | NA | TGTGCCAGCACCCCCCGAGCGGGACAACAAGAGACCCAGTACTTC | CASTPRAGQQETQYF
NA | TRBJ1-1 | TRBV5-1 | NA | TGCGCCAGCAGCTTCCAGGGGCTAGTCACTGAAGCTTTCTTT | CASSFQGLVTEAFF
NA | TRBJ1-5 | TRBV18 | NA | TGTGCCAGCTCACGACTACCGACTATAGCGGATCAGCCCCAGCATTTT | CASSRLPTIADQPQHF
NA | TRBJ1-2 | TRBV5-1 | TRBD1 | TGCGCCAGCAGGACAGGGGAAGTTTATGGCTACACCTTC | CASRTGEVYGYTF
NA | TRBJ1-2 | TRBV19 | TRBD1 | TGTGCCATTAAGGGACAGTCCTATGGCTACACCTTC | CAIKGQSYGYTF
once | TRBJ2-7 | TRBV4-1 | TRBD1 | TGCGCCAGCAGCCAAGATAGGGGGACAGGGAATAACTTC | CASSQDRGTGNNF
NA | TRBJ2-6 | TRBV19 | NA | TGTGCCAGTAGCCAGGGGACGGGCTTTGGGGCCAACGTCCTGACTTTC | CASSQGTGFGANVLTF
NA | TRBJ1-3 | TRBV18 | NA | TGTGCCAGCTCACCCTCCTCGACCCTGCTCTCTGGAAACACCATATATTTT | CASSPSSTLLSGNTIYF
NA | TRBJ2-4 | TRBV29-1 | NA | TGCAGCGTTGTCGGGGACCTAGCCAAAAACATTCAGTACTTC | CSVVGDLAKNIQYF
NA | TRBJ1-2 | TRBV9 | NA | TGTGCCAGCAGCATTACCGGGGATGGCTACACCTTC | CASSITGDGYTF
NA | TRBJ2-7 | TRBV28 | TRBD2 | TGTGCCAGCACTAAAATCAGTAGCGGGAGCGTAGGCTACGAGCAGTACTTC | CASTKISSGSVGYEQYF
NA | TRBJ1-5 | TRBV28 | TRBD1 | TGTGCCAGCAGTTTGGTTGGGACAGGGGGCTTAGGCAATCAGCCCCAGCATTTT | CASSLVGTGGLGNQPQHF
NA | TRBJ2-5 | TRBV6-1 | TRBD2 | TGTGCCAGCAACTTAATAGCGGGAGGGACCCAGTACTTC | CASNLIAGGTQYF
NA | TRBJ1-2 | TRBV13 | NA | TGTGCCAGCAGCACACCGGGCAGGATCTATGGCTACACCTTC | CASSTPGRIYGYTF
NA | TRBJ2-7 | TRBV28 | NA | TGTGCCAGCAGGCCGGACGCCTACGAGCAGTACTTC | CASRPDAYEQYF
NA | TRBJ2-7 | TRBV5-6 | TRBD1 | TGTGCCAGCAGCTGGGAGTGGACAGGCGACTACGAGCAGTACTTC | CASSWEWTGDYEQYF
NA | TRBJ2-7 | TRBV28 | NA | TGTGCCGGCAGCGGCGGGGCAGGTCATACCTACGAGCAGTACTTC | CAGSGGAGHTYEQYF
NA | TRBJ2-7 | TRBV6-6 | NA | TGTGCCAGCAGTTATTCAGGGGCCTACGAGCAGTACTTC | CASSYSGAYEQYF
NA | TRBJ1-2 | TRBV5-4 | NA | TGTGCCAGCAGCTTGCCGTCGACCTATGGCTACACCTTC | CASSLPSTYGYTF
NA | TRBJ2-1 | TRBV29-1 | TRBD2 | TGCAGCGTTGTGGTGGGAGGGTACAATGAGCAGTTCTTC | CSVVVGGYNEQFF
NA | TRBJ1-5 | TRBV7-9 | NA | TGTGCCAGCAGCTTAGCGCTTTCGGGGTTTAGCAATCAGCCCCAGCATTTT | CASSLALSGFSNQPQHF
NA | TRBJ2-7 | TRBV5-1 | TRBD1 | TGCGCCAGCAGCCCGACCACAGGGGCCTACGAGCAGTACTTC | CASSPTTGAYEQYF
NA | TRBJ2-1 | TRBV9 | TRBD2 | TGTGCCAGCAGCGTAGGAACTGCGGGAGTAGATATTGAGCAGTTCTTC | CASSVGTAGVDIEQFF
NA | TRBJ2-1 | TRBV2 | TRBD2 | TGTGCCAGCAGTGACAGCGGGAGGCGACTATACAATGAGCAGTTCTTC | CASSDSGRRLYNEQFF
NA | TRBJ1-6 | TRBV6-6 | TRBD1 | TGTGCCAGCAGTACCCAAGACAGGGCGATTAATTCACCCCTCCACTTT | CASSTQDRAINSPLHF
few | TRBJ1-4 | TRBV30 | TRBD1 | TGTGCCTGGAAAATGGCCAGGGGGTTTGAAAAACTGTTTTTT | CAWKMARGFEKLFF
NA | TRBJ1-2 | TRBV15 | NA | TGTGCCACCAGCAGAGCGGGAGGGAGGGATGACTATGGCTACACCTTC | CATSRAGGRDDYGYTF
NA | TRBJ1-1 | TRBV20-1 | NA | TGCAGTGCTCGGTTGTTTACTGAAGCTTTCTTT | CSARLFTEAFF
NA | TRBJ1-1 | TRBV6-1 | NA | TGTGCCAGCACCCGGGGGGGAATTGAAGCTTTCTTT | CASTRGGIEAFF
few | TRBJ1-5 | TRBV2 | NA | TGTGCCAGCAGTGAAGTGGTCACCCGGGCGGGTCAGCCCCAGCATTTT | CASSEVVTRAGQPQHF
NA | TRBJ2-7 | TRBV15 | NA | TGTGCCACCAGCAGATCCCAGGGATACGAGCAGTACTTC | CATSRSQGYEQYF
NA | TRBJ2-7 | TRBV10-2 | NA | TGCGCCAGCAGCACAGTGTACGAGCAGTACTTC | CASSTVYEQYF
NA | TRBJ1-4 | TRBV11-2 | NA | TGTGCCAGCAGTCTCACAGGGAGGACGGCAAAACTGTTTTTT | CASSLTGRTAKLFF
NA | TRBJ1-1 | TRBV5-6 | NA | TGTGCCAGCAGCTTTTGGGATGGCACTGAAGCTTTCTTT | CASSFWDGTEAFF